This T cell receptor beta chain was found in a study of blood T cell repertoires in COVID-19. Overall study context: Nucleic acid was either cDNA or gDNA, and it came from T cells, B-cell-depleted T cells, or PBMCs.

Authors' data handling: Reference gene primer amplification yielded estimated nucleated cell counts. Data came from immunoSEQ multiplex PCR; TCRdb stores just in-frame clones and leaves some out. The DNA gave D and trimming, while V, J and clone size come from that table. The sample gives 200,000 to 250,000 clones, around 85% of which show up once; 4% is in the top ten. The J segment lost 3 bases and the V segment lost 6 bases, leaving 8 bases of the junction unmatched. CDR1 and CDR2 (germline): SGHVS, FNYEAQ. The CDR3 consists of 15 residues. The receptor comes from a woman aged 40 to 50 with active or convalescent COVID-19. The chain uses TRBV7-6 and TRBJ2-5, with TRBD2 matching 9 bases. Sequencing used peripheral blood. CDR3 sequence reads: CASSPSSGGKETQYF. Written as DNA, the CDR3 is TGTGCCAGCAGTCCCAGTAGCGGGGGAAAAGAGACCCAGTACTTC.